A single sample gave rise to the 14 T cell receptor beta chains below, sequenced in a study of blood T cell repertoires in COVID-19. Some clones are missing from TCRdb's copy, which holds only in-frame ones; the method was immunoSEQ multiplex PCR. The data hold about 200,000 clones, with more than 65% observed a single time. The sample taken for sequencing was PBMCs or T cells enriched from blood (not recorded which). Receptors originate from a man aged 40-55 years who had recovered from COVID-19.

J is TRBJ1-2 and V is TRBV18, with D perhaps TRBD1 (6 bases). V shed 1 base and J shed 3 bases, with 9 bases lying between them. Per germline, CDR1 KGHSH and CDR2 LQKENI. The CDR3 consists of 14 residues. CDR3 nucleotides: TGTGCCAGCTCACCACGACAGGCATACTATGGCTACACCTTC. It translates to CASSPRQAYYGYTF.

The chain joins TRBV30 to TRBJ1-4, with D possibly being TRBD1 (6 bases). Per the germline V gene, CDR1 is GTSNPN and CDR2 is SVGIG (reference sequence). Trimming removed 1 base from V and 7 bases from J, with 13 bases in between. The CDR3 contains 14 residues. In nucleotides, the CDR3 is TGTGCCTGGAGTGGAGGGGGTACCGGTGAAAAACTGTTTTTT. Amino acids: CAWSGGGTGEKLFF.

This chain uses TRBV10-3 with TRBJ1-5, with D possibly matching TRBD1 (5 bases). Trimming left V 0 bases short and J 8 bases short, with 20 bases between. Germline V gene sequence: CDR1 ENHRY, CDR2 SYGVKD. The CDR3 loop spans 17 amino acids. Here the CDR3 reads CAISESGAGLNVKPQHF. CDR3 nucleotide sequence: TGTGCCATCAGTGAGTCGGGTGCAGGGCTGAATGTCAAGCCCCAGCATTTT.

V is TRBV13 and J is TRBJ1-2; D may be TRBD1 (6 bases). Deletions cut 6 bases from V and 7 bases from J, with 21 bases between. CDR3 length: 15 residues. The germline V gene encodes CDR1 PRHDT and CDR2 FYEKMQ (reference sequence). CDR3 in amino acids: CASSRGGYGGGGYTF. CDR3 nucleotide sequence: TGTGCCAGCAGTAGGGGGGGTTACGGTGGTGGTGGCTACACCTTC.

The chain's CDR3 is CASSSQARGSYGYTF. CDR3 DNA: TGTGCCAGCAGCTCACAGGCCCGCGGAAGCTATGGCTACACCTTC. The chain employs TRBV7-2 and TRBJ1-2; a weak D match, TRBD1 (5 bases). V lost 4 bases, J lost 4 bases, and 16 bases lay in between. The CDR3 extends over 15 amino acids. Germline CDR1 is SGHTA and CDR2 is FQGNSA.

This chain uses TRBV5-1 with TRBJ1-1; 7 nucleotides align to TRBD1. J lost 5 bases, V lost 2 bases, and 6 bases had no gene match. This CDR3 region has 14 residues. CDR1 and CDR2 from the germline V gene are SGHRS and YFSETQ. The CDR3 DNA follows: TGCGCCAGCAGCTTAGGCCAGGGGGTAACTGAAGCTTTCTTT. Translated, it gives CASSLGQGVTEAFF.

J is TRBJ2-5 and V is TRBV7-8; 7 positions agree with TRBD2. CDR1 is SGHVS, CDR2 FQNEAQ, per germline. V lost 3 bases and J lost 0; bases outside the gene matches: 1. The CDR3 is 14 residues long. The CDR3 DNA follows: TGTGCCAGCAGCTTCCGGGGGGACCAAGAGACCCAGTACTTC. Amino acids: CASSFRGDQETQYF. Complete variable domain (other parts from reference TRBV7-8 and TRBJ2-5): GAGVSQSPRYKVAKRGQDVALRCDPISGHVSLFWYQQALGQGPEFLTYFQNEAQLDKSGLPSDRFFAERPEGSVSTLKIQRTQQEDSAVYLCASSFRGDQETQYFGPGTRLLVL.

The chain joins TRBV7-9 to TRBJ1-1; no clear D. Per the germline V gene, CDR1 is SEHNR and CDR2 is FQNEAQ (reference sequence). The CDR3 is made up of 13 amino acids. V was shortened by 0 bases and J by 12 bases, with 14 bases between the two germline ends. The CDR3 sequence: CASSLARAREPFF. CDR3 nucleotide sequence: TGTGCCAGCAGCTTAGCGCGGGCACGGGAACCTTTCTTT.

The CDR3 nucleotides are TGTGCCAGCAGCGTAGACCAGTACAATGAGCAGTTCTTC. As protein: CASSVDQYNEQFF. This rearrangement joins TRBV9 to TRBJ2-1; D remains ambiguous. CDR1 is SGDLS and CDR2 is YYNGEE in the germline V gene. Deletions cut 0 bases from V and 4 bases from J, with 5 bases between. This CDR3 contains 13 residues.

The chain couples TRBV13 to TRBJ1-1, with D tentatively TRBD1 (6 bases). Germline-derived CDR1 and CDR2 are PRHDT and FYEKMQ (reference sequence). Trimming removed 5 bases at V and 4 bases at J, with 14 bases between. The CDR3 runs 14 residues. The CDR3 bases are TGTGCCAGCAGCACAGAACAGGGAGCCACTGAAGCTTTCTTT. It is translated as CASSTEQGATEAFF.

CDR3 DNA sequence: TGTGCCAGCAGACTTAATAGCGGGGGGGCCCTTGAGACCCAGTACTTC. It encodes CASRLNSGGALETQYF. The chain links TRBV27 to TRBJ2-5; the match to TRBD2 covers 11 bases. J gave up 5 bases and V 6 bases, and 11 bases lay outside the gene matches. Germline CDR1 is MNHEY and CDR2 is SMNVEV (reference sequence). This CDR3 region has 16 residues.

The chain employs TRBV30 and TRBJ2-1; TRBD2 matches 11 bases. Germline V gives CDR1 GTSNPN, CDR2 SVGIG (reference sequence). Germline trimming cut 3 bases from V and 8 bases from J; bases unmatched to any gene: 12. The CDR3 contains 16 residues. CDR3 DNA sequence: TGTGCCTGGAGCGAAGGGGCTAGCGGGGGGTCCTATGAGCAGTTCTTC. Residues: CAWSEGASGGSYEQFF.

The chain couples TRBV19 to TRBJ2-6; 8 bases line up with TRBD1. The CDR3 totals 18 residues. V lost 5 bases, J lost 3 bases, and 12 bases stayed unmatched. Germline V gives CDR1 LNHDA, CDR2 SQIVND (reference sequence). The CDR3 nucleotides read TGTGCCAGTAGTGAAAGTCCCGGGACAGGCTTTGGGGCCAACGTCCTGACTTTC. Its translation is CASSESPGTGFGANVLTF.

This clone was seen only a few times. This chain joins TRBV19 and TRBJ1-1; D call uncertain. The CDR3 is made up of 12 amino acids. Trimming cost V 11 bases and J 7 bases, with 17 bases left between them. Germline CDR1 reads LNHDA; CDR2 reads SQIVND (reference sequence). In DNA form, the CDR3 reads TGTGCCGCAAAGACCCCTCGGGGTGAAGCTTTCTTT. Translation: CAAKTPRGEAFF.